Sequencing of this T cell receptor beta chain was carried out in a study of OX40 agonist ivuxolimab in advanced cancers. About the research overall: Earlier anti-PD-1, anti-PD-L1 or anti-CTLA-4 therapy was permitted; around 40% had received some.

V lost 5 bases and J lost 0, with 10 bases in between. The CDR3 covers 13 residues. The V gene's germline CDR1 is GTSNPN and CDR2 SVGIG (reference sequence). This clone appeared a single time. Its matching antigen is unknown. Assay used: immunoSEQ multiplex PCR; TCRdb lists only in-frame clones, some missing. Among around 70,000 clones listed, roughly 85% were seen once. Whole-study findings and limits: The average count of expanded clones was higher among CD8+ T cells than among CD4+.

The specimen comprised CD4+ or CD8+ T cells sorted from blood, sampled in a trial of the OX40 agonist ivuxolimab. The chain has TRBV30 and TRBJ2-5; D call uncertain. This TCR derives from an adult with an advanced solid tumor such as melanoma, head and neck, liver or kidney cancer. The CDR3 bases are TGTGCCTGGGTCCCGGCGGACCAAGAGACCCAGTACTTC. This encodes CAWVPADQETQYF.